This is a list of T cell receptor beta chains from one sample in a study of CD8 T cells in Susac syndrome. TCRdb analysed the immunoSEQ multiplex PCR reads with MiXCR anew, one entry per CDR3 protein. The table lists 200,000 to 250,000 distinct CDR3 sequences, roughly 95% of them singletons, with about 0.071% in the top ten. The sample taken for sequencing was CD4+ T cells from PBMCs. The receptors were gathered from a human donor with multiple sclerosis. Both conserved end residues are part of each CDR3. The D gene is left open where the match is weak. A row's size may be missing; if present it is once, few, many or a size class.

TRBJ1-2 | TRBD1 | TRBV29-1 | - | TGCAGCGTTTGGGACAGGCGGAATGGCTACACCTTC | CSVWDRRNGYTF
TRBJ1-2 | - | TRBV29-1 | - | TGCAGCGCGACCGTGTGGGCAGGGGACGGCTACACCTTC | CSATVWAGDGYTF
TRBJ2-1 | - | TRBV3-1 | - | TGTGCCAGCAGCCAACCCTTAGCCTCGTCCTACAATGAGCAGTTCTTC | CASSQPLASSYNEQFF
TRBJ2-2 | - | TRBV13 | - | TGTGCCAGCAGCCCCATCCCGAACACCGGGGAGCTGTTTTTT | CASSPIPNTGELFF
TRBJ1-2 | - | TRBV10-3 | - | TGTGCCATCACCCCCGGGGAGTGGCGTAATGGCTACACCTTC | CAITPGEWRNGYTF
TRBJ1-1 | - | TRBV15 | - | TGTGCCACCAGCAGAGATAGAAATCGAGACACTGAAGCTTTCTTT | CATSRDRNRDTEAFF
TRBJ2-5 | - | TRBV19 | - | TGTGCCAGTGGGGAGACAGGCGTAATGACCCAGTACTTC | CASGETGVMTQYF
TRBJ2-2 | - | TRBV7-3 | - | TGTGCCAGCAGCTTAATGACCGGCGGGGAGCTGTTTTTT | CASSLMTGGELFF
TRBJ2-5 | TRBD1 | TRBV12-3/TRBV12-4 | - | TGTGCCAGCAGTTGGGGACAGGATAATGAAGAGACCCAGTACTTC | CASSWGQDNEETQYF
TRBJ2-3 | - | TRBV4-1 | - | TGCGCCAGCAGCCAAGATAATGGAAGCACAGATACGCAGTATTTT | CASSQDNGSTDTQYF
TRBJ2-7 | - | TRBV12-3/TRBV12-4 | - | TGTGCCAGCAGTTTGGGTCAGGGGTTTTACGAGCAGTACTTC | CASSLGQGFYEQYF
TRBJ2-3 | TRBD2 | TRBV29-1 | - | TGCAGCGTCTTGACTAGCGTGGGGTCGGATACGCAGTATTTT | CSVLTSVGSDTQYF
TRBJ2-2 | - | TRBV12-3/TRBV12-4 | - | TGTGCCAGCAGTGCCCATAGTGCCGGGGAGCTGTTTTTT | CASSAHSAGELFF
TRBJ1-6 | - | TRBV3-1 | - | TGTGCCAGCAGCCAAAGGCGCCAGGGCCGCTCACCCCTCCACTTT | CASSQRRQGRSPLHF
TRBJ2-4 | - | TRBV15 | - | TGTGCCACCAGCAGACGGCAGGCCCAGGGAAACATTCAGTACTTC | CATSRRQAQGNIQYF
TRBJ1-5 | TRBD1 | TRBV5-6 | - | TGTGCCAGCAGCACGACAGGGGGTTACTATCAGCCCCAGCATTTT | CASSTTGGYYQPQHF
TRBJ2-7 | TRBD1 | TRBV20-1 | - | TGCAGTGCTAGCCCGACAGGGTTCGTTACCTACGAGCAGTACTTC | CSASPTGFVTYEQYF
TRBJ2-2 | TRBD2 | TRBV29-1 | - | TGCAGCGTCCGGGCGGGGGGCACCGGGGAGCTGTTTTTT | CSVRAGGTGELFF
TRBJ2-7 | - | TRBV29-1 | - | TGCAGCGCTGGGTTTGGGACCTACGAGCAGTACTTC | CSAGFGTYEQYF
TRBJ2-5 | TRBD1 | TRBV19 | - | TGTGCCAGTATCACAACAACAACGAACAGGGGGAGAGAGACCCAGTACTTC | CASITTTTNRGRETQYF
TRBJ1-5 | TRBD1 | TRBV19 | - | TGTGCCAGTAGTATCTCCGAGGGGGCGGGCAATCAGCCCCAGCATTTT | CASSISEGAGNQPQHF
TRBJ2-5 | TRBD2 | TRBV11-2 | - | TGTGCCAGCAGCAGCGGGGGCCTGTACCAAGAGACCCAGTACTTC | CASSSGGLYQETQYF
TRBJ2-7 | - | TRBV12-3/TRBV12-4 | - | TGTGCCAGCGGAAAGTCAGCGGATTACGAGCAGTACTTC | CASGKSADYEQYF
TRBJ2-1 | - | TRBV7-8 | - | TGTGCCAGCAGCTTAGAGAATGAGCAGTTCTTC | CASSLENEQFF
TRBJ1-1 | - | TRBV29-1 | once | TGCAGCCCCACCCGGACGGGGGGCACTGAAGCTTTCTTT | CSPTRTGGTEAFF
TRBJ2-3 | - | TRBV7-2 | - | TGTGCCAGCAGCTTAATCCGGGGGATGGCACAGGGTACGCAGTATTTT | CASSLIRGMAQGTQYF
TRBJ1-5 | - | TRBV7-3 | - | TGTGCCAGCAGGTTAACCGGGACGCGACAGCCCCAGCATTTT | CASRLTGTRQPQHF
TRBJ2-2 | - | TRBV12-3/TRBV12-4 | - | TGTGCCAGCAGCATAAACAGTGGTGTGACCGGGGAGCTGTTTTTT | CASSINSGVTGELFF
TRBJ1-6 | - | TRBV9 | - | TGTGCCAGCAGCGTGGGTATTGCCACCTATAATTCACCCCTCCACTTT | CASSVGIATYNSPLHF
TRBJ2-5 | - | TRBV14 | - | TGTGCCAGCAGAACCGGGACGCAAGAGACCCAGTACTTC | CASRTGTQETQYF
TRBJ1-5 | - | TRBV7-9 | once | TGTGCCAGCAGCTCAGACAGTAGCAATCAGCCCCAGCATTTT | CASSSDSSNQPQHF
TRBJ1-1 | - | TRBV11-1 | - | TGTGCCAGCAGCCCAGGACGGATCATGAACACTGAAGCTTTCTTT | CASSPGRIMNTEAFF
TRBJ2-7 | - | TRBV7-9 | - | TGTGCCAGCAGCTCCCTAGTTGGGTGGTCCTACGAGCAGTACTTC | CASSSLVGWSYEQYF
TRBJ1-2 | TRBD1 | TRBV27 | - | TGTGCCAGCAGTCAACAGGGGAACTATGGCTACACCTTC | CASSQQGNYGYTF
TRBJ2-1 | TRBD2 | TRBV20-1 | - | TGCAGTGCCGGGCCTAGCGGGAGGGCTAGCTCCTACAATGAGCAGTTCTTC | CSAGPSGRASSYNEQFF
TRBJ2-7 | TRBD2 | TRBV20-1 | - | TGCAGTGCGGACCTTAGCGGGGGTACCCCCTACGAGCAGTACTTC | CSADLSGGTPYEQYF
TRBJ1-2 | TRBD1 | TRBV24-1 | - | TGTGCCACCAGTGATTCGACAGGGGACTATGGCTACACCTTC | CATSDSTGDYGYTF
TRBJ2-3 | - | TRBV4-1 | - | TGCGCCAGCAGCCAAGGATGGGCCCCAGGCACAGATACGCAGTATTTT | CASSQGWAPGTDTQYF
TRBJ2-2 | - | TRBV2 | - | TGTGCCAGCACTCCAACGTCAAGGACCGGGGAGCTGTTTTTT | CASTPTSRTGELFF
TRBJ2-2 | TRBD2 | TRBV6-6 | - | TGTGCCAGCAGTCTACTAGCGCCCGACACCGGGGAGCTGTTTTTT | CASSLLAPDTGELFF
TRBJ1-5 | - | TRBV20-1 | - | TGCAGTGCCGCTTGGCCCCAGCATTTT | CSAAWPQHF
TRBJ1-1 | - | TRBV5-6 | - | TGTGCCAGCAGCTTGGATCGCGGAGGGGGTGGGATGAACACTGAAGCTTTCTTT | CASSLDRGGGGMNTEAFF
TRBJ1-1 | - | TRBV30 | - | TGTGCCTGGAGTGGGGCGAACACTGAAGCTTTCTTT | CAWSGANTEAFF
TRBJ1-1 | - | TRBV7-9 | - | TGTGCCAGCAGCCCGGGTGAGGGGTTCCCTGAAGCTTTCTTT | CASSPGEGFPEAFF
TRBJ1-5 | - | TRBV2 | - | TGTGCCAGCACGGGCGGAAGCTATAGCAATCAGCCCCAGCATTTT | CASTGGSYSNQPQHF
TRBJ1-2 | - | TRBV6-5 | - | TGTGCCAGCAGTTACGGTCGGGAGCGACAGCTCTATGGCTACACCTTC | CASSYGRERQLYGYTF
TRBJ1-2 | TRBD1 | TRBV29-1 | - | TGCAGCGTGACAGGGAGGGCCAACTATGGCTACACCTTC | CSVTGRANYGYTF
TRBJ2-1 | - | TRBV3-1 | - | TGTGCCAGCAGCCAAGCGGGACCCCCCCACGAGCAGTTCTTC | CASSQAGPPHEQFF
TRBJ1-4 | - | TRBV19 | - | TGTGCCAGTAGTATCCGGCCCGATGAAAAACTGTTTTTT | CASSIRPDEKLFF
TRBJ2-5 | TRBD1 | TRBV7-2 | - | TGTGCCAGTACAGCAGGGGGCTTAGAGACCCAGTACTTC | CASTAGGLETQYF
TRBJ2-1 | - | TRBV3-1 | - | TGTGCCAGCAGCCATCTTGTCGGTCCCCCCGCAGGGCAGTTCTTC | CASSHLVGPPAGQFF
TRBJ1-1 | - | TRBV10-3 | - | TGTGCCATCAGTCCTATTGTGGCGAACACTGAAGCTTTCTTT | CAISPIVANTEAFF
TRBJ1-1 | - | TRBV5-1 | - | TGCGCCAGCAGCTTACAGGGTCCGACTGAAGCTTTCTTT | CASSLQGPTEAFF